The rows below give T cell receptor beta chains drawn from one sample of a study of T cell changes during pregnancy in multiple sclerosis. Here immunoSEQ multiplex PCR was the method, and the copy in TCRdb shows in-frame clones only, minus some. The sample contains fewer than 45,000 clones, 85% to 90% of which appear only once. The material was CD8+ T cells from peripheral blood mononuclear cells, obtained after pregnancy. The source of these receptors is a female donor in good health, enrolled as a control in a pregnancy study. CDR3s include the opening cysteine and the closing phenylalanine or tryptophan. The order of the fields is D gene, J gene, clone size, V gene, CDR3 DNA, CDR3 protein. The D gene is left open where the match is weak. Clone size is not always given. Where it is, it says once, few, many or a class for expanded clones.

d_call: TRBD2
j_call: TRBJ2-1
clone_size: once
v_call: TRBV4-1
cdr3_nt: TGCGCCAGCAGCCTACGTAGCGGGACCTCCTACAATGAGCAGTTCTTC
cdr3_aa: CASSLRSGTSYNEQFF

d_call: TRBD2
j_call: TRBJ2-3
clone_size: .
v_call: TRBV12-5
cdr3_nt: TGTGCTAGTGGTTCCAACGGGACTAGCGGTAATACGCAGTATTTT
cdr3_aa: CASGSNGTSGNTQYF

d_call: .
j_call: TRBJ2-7
clone_size: .
v_call: TRBV7-2
cdr3_nt: TGTGCCAGCAGCTTTGGGGGGGCCTCCTACGAGCAGTACTTC
cdr3_aa: CASSFGGASYEQYF

d_call: .
j_call: TRBJ2-1
clone_size: .
v_call: TRBV7-9
cdr3_nt: TGTGCCAGCAGCGGACCCAACAGGGAAACGGAACAGTTCTTC
cdr3_aa: CASSGPNRETEQFF

d_call: .
j_call: TRBJ1-6
clone_size: .
v_call: TRBV27
cdr3_nt: TGTGCCAGCAGTTCACGGGGATACGCGTCACCCCTCCACTTT
cdr3_aa: CASSSRGYASPLHF

d_call: .
j_call: TRBJ1-2
clone_size: .
v_call: TRBV19
cdr3_nt: TGTGCCAGCCGACAGGCTTATGGCTACACCTTC
cdr3_aa: CASRQAYGYTF

d_call: .
j_call: TRBJ2-6
clone_size: .
v_call: TRBV28
cdr3_nt: TGTGCCAGCAGTTCCCCTGAGAAAACTCTAGGGGCCAACGTCCTGACTTTC
cdr3_aa: CASSSPEKTLGANVLTF

d_call: .
j_call: TRBJ1-3
clone_size: .
v_call: TRBV4-1
cdr3_nt: TGCGCCAGCAGCCAAGTACAGGAAGGAGGAAACACCATATATTTT
cdr3_aa: CASSQVQEGGNTIYF

d_call: .
j_call: TRBJ2-5
clone_size: .
v_call: TRBV27
cdr3_nt: TGTGCCACCAAGACTCGGTGGGAGACCCAGTACTTC
cdr3_aa: CATKTRWETQYF

d_call: .
j_call: TRBJ2-3
clone_size: .
v_call: TRBV7-3
cdr3_nt: TGTGCCAGCAGCTTATGGGGCGGGACTAGCACAGATACGCAGTATTTT
cdr3_aa: CASSLWGGTSTDTQYF

d_call: .
j_call: TRBJ1-2
clone_size: .
v_call: TRBV4-1
cdr3_nt: TGCGCCAGCAGCCAAGGCCTCAGTGCGGCAGATGGCTACACCTTC
cdr3_aa: CASSQGLSAADGYTF

d_call: .
j_call: TRBJ2-5
clone_size: .
v_call: TRBV13
cdr3_nt: TGTGCCAGCAGCTTGTCGGGGGGCGAAGAGACCCAGTACTTC
cdr3_aa: CASSLSGGEETQYF

d_call: TRBD1
j_call: TRBJ1-1
clone_size: .
v_call: TRBV5-6
cdr3_nt: TGTGCCAGCAGCTTGGGACAGGGGGGGAACACTGAAGCTTTCTTT
cdr3_aa: CASSLGQGGNTEAFF

d_call: TRBD1
j_call: TRBJ2-5
clone_size: .
v_call: TRBV10-3
cdr3_nt: TGTGCCATCAGTGAGAGGGACAGGGGCAAACAAGAGACCCAGTACTTC
cdr3_aa: CAISERDRGKQETQYF

d_call: .
j_call: TRBJ1-2
clone_size: .
v_call: TRBV19
cdr3_nt: TGTGCCGCGGGGGCCATCCCTCCTGGCTACACCTTC
cdr3_aa: CAAGAIPPGYTF

d_call: TRBD1
j_call: TRBJ1-6
clone_size: few
v_call: TRBV7-9
cdr3_nt: TGTGCCAGCAGGCAGGGGGCAGGGGCACCTTCACCCCTCCACTTT
cdr3_aa: CASRQGAGAPSPLHF

d_call: TRBD1
j_call: TRBJ1-1
clone_size: .
v_call: TRBV7-8
cdr3_nt: TGTGCCAGCAGCTTAGGACAGGGGAACACTGAAGCTTTCTTT
cdr3_aa: CASSLGQGNTEAFF

d_call: TRBD1
j_call: TRBJ2-5
clone_size: .
v_call: TRBV4-2
cdr3_nt: TGTGCCAGCAGCTCCCCTGGGGACAGAACTCCAAGAATCCAGTACTTC
cdr3_aa: CASSSPGDRTPRIQYF

d_call: .
j_call: TRBJ2-5
clone_size: once
v_call: TRBV4-1
cdr3_nt: TGCGCCAGCAGCCAAGGGGCAGGGAAAGAGACCCAGTACTTC
cdr3_aa: CASSQGAGKETQYF

d_call: TRBD2
j_call: TRBJ2-5
clone_size: .
v_call: TRBV7-2
cdr3_nt: TGTGCCAGCAGCGCAACTAGCGGGGGCCGGGAGACCCAGTACTTC
cdr3_aa: CASSATSGGRETQYF

d_call: .
j_call: TRBJ2-7
clone_size: .
v_call: TRBV11-1
cdr3_nt: TGTGCCAGCAGCCTCACGCAGGGGGGCGCCTACGAGCAGTACTTC
cdr3_aa: CASSLTQGGAYEQYF

d_call: TRBD1
j_call: TRBJ1-1
clone_size: .
v_call: TRBV25-1
cdr3_nt: TGTGCCAGCAGTGGACAGGGAAGGAGAACTGAAGCTTTCTTT
cdr3_aa: CASSGQGRRTEAFF

d_call: .
j_call: TRBJ1-1
clone_size: .
v_call: TRBV6-5
cdr3_nt: TGTGCCAGCAGTTACTCGGGGGCAGGGAAAACTGAAGCTTTCTTT
cdr3_aa: CASSYSGAGKTEAFF

d_call: .
j_call: TRBJ2-1
clone_size: .
v_call: TRBV7-6
cdr3_nt: TGTGCCAGCAGCCCGGACTCGAGCTCCTACAATGAGCAGTTCTTC
cdr3_aa: CASSPDSSSYNEQFF

d_call: .
j_call: TRBJ1-1
clone_size: .
v_call: TRBV4-3
cdr3_nt: TGCGCCAGCAGCCTTCGCTCGGGAGAAACTGAAGCTTTCTTT
cdr3_aa: CASSLRSGETEAFF

d_call: TRBD2
j_call: TRBJ2-1
clone_size: .
v_call: TRBV4-3
cdr3_nt: TGCGCCAGCAGCCGCCCTAGCGGGGGGGCAGTAAATGAGCAGTTCTTC
cdr3_aa: CASSRPSGGAVNEQFF

d_call: .
j_call: TRBJ1-2
clone_size: .
v_call: TRBV9
cdr3_nt: TGTGCCAGCAGCGTACTGGAGGGAGGAGGCTACACCTTC
cdr3_aa: CASSVLEGGGYTF

d_call: .
j_call: TRBJ1-1
clone_size: once
v_call: TRBV4-1
cdr3_nt: TGCGCCAGCAGCCAAGGTGTCGGGGACACTGAAGCTTTCTTT
cdr3_aa: CASSQGVGDTEAFF

d_call: TRBD1
j_call: TRBJ1-2
clone_size: few
v_call: TRBV6-6
cdr3_nt: TGTGCCAGCAGGACAGGGGTTGGCTACACCTTC
cdr3_aa: CASRTGVGYTF

d_call: .
j_call: TRBJ1-3
clone_size: few
v_call: TRBV11-2
cdr3_nt: TGTGCCAGCAGCTTAGAGAGGGCAGTGACAGGAAACACCATATATTTT
cdr3_aa: CASSLERAVTGNTIYF

d_call: .
j_call: TRBJ2-7
clone_size: .
v_call: TRBV25-1
cdr3_nt: TGTGCCAGCAGTGCCTCGGACAGCCTCTACGAGCAGTACTTC
cdr3_aa: CASSASDSLYEQYF

d_call: .
j_call: TRBJ1-2
clone_size: .
v_call: TRBV7-3
cdr3_nt: TGTGCCAGCAGCCCTCAAGGCCAGGGCGGCTATGGCTACACCTTC
cdr3_aa: CASSPQGQGGYGYTF

d_call: TRBD2
j_call: TRBJ2-3
clone_size: .
v_call: TRBV15
cdr3_nt: TGTGCCACCAGCGGAAGGACTAGCGGGGGGGTGGGCACAGATACGCAGTATTTT
cdr3_aa: CATSGRTSGGVGTDTQYF

d_call: .
j_call: TRBJ1-2
clone_size: few
v_call: TRBV4-3
cdr3_nt: TGCGCCAGCAGCCAAGAGCAGGGGCCGGGAACTGGCTACACCTTC
cdr3_aa: CASSQEQGPGTGYTF

d_call: .
j_call: TRBJ1-1
clone_size: .
v_call: TRBV29-1
cdr3_nt: TGCAGCGTTTCAAACTATGAAGCTTTCTTT
cdr3_aa: CSVSNYEAFF

d_call: TRBD1
j_call: TRBJ1-4
clone_size: .
v_call: TRBV18
cdr3_nt: TGTGCCAGCTCAACGACAGGGGGCGAGGAAAAACTGTTTTTT
cdr3_aa: CASSTTGGEEKLFF

d_call: TRBD1
j_call: TRBJ2-7
clone_size: .
v_call: TRBV27
cdr3_nt: TGTGCCAGCAGTCTATACCGGGACAGGGGGCTGGACGAGCAGTACTTC
cdr3_aa: CASSLYRDRGLDEQYF

d_call: .
j_call: TRBJ1-1
clone_size: .
v_call: TRBV29-1
cdr3_nt: TGCAGCGTTGACGGGGAGGGGTTCAACACTGAAGCTTTCTTT
cdr3_aa: CSVDGEGFNTEAFF

d_call: .
j_call: TRBJ2-7
clone_size: few
v_call: TRBV7-9
cdr3_nt: TGTGCCAGCAGCTTACCGGAGAACTACGAGCAGTACTTC
cdr3_aa: CASSLPENYEQYF

d_call: .
j_call: TRBJ1-2
clone_size: .
v_call: TRBV4-3
cdr3_nt: TGCGCCAGCAGCCAAGTCGGCAGGGGCCTAGGCTATGGCTACACCTTC
cdr3_aa: CASSQVGRGLGYGYTF

d_call: .
j_call: TRBJ2-6
clone_size: few
v_call: TRBV7-3
cdr3_nt: TGTGCCAGCGGGGCCTCTGGGGCCAACGTCCTGACTTTC
cdr3_aa: CASGASGANVLTF

d_call: .
j_call: TRBJ1-2
clone_size: .
v_call: TRBV15
cdr3_nt: TGTGCCACCAGCAGAGATGGGGGGGCGCGAATGTATGGCTACACCTTC
cdr3_aa: CATSRDGGARMYGYTF

d_call: TRBD2
j_call: TRBJ2-1
clone_size: .
v_call: TRBV5-4
cdr3_nt: TGTGCCAGCAGCTTTCTAGCGGGGGCGGATGAGCAGTTCTTC
cdr3_aa: CASSFLAGADEQFF

d_call: .
j_call: TRBJ1-5
clone_size: .
v_call: TRBV7-9
cdr3_nt: TGTGCCAGCAGCTTAGTGCCCCCGGACAGAAAAAATCAGCCCCAGCATTTT
cdr3_aa: CASSLVPPDRKNQPQHF